A selection of T cell receptor beta chains follows, all from one sample in a study of cytomegalovirus exposure and HLA in healthy donors. Assay: immunoSEQ multiplex PCR; the TCRdb copy retains only in-frame clones and omits some. Of approximately 150,000 clones in the sample, 55% to 85% are singletons; the top ten hold 2% to 2.5%. Input material: PBMCs. These receptors came from a man in his forties in good health and CMV-seronegative. The CDR3 runs from the conserved cysteine through the conserved F or W. Fields, in order: CDR3 protein, CDR3 DNA, clone size, D gene, V gene, J gene. D genes are given only for firm matches. For some rows the clone size is stated as once, few or many, or as a class when expanded; others skip it.

CDR3aa: CASSQDPTSGSLSEQFF; CDR3nt: TGCGCCAGCAGCCAAGATCCGACTAGCGGGAGTTTGAGTGAGCAGTTCTTC; abundance: NA; d_gene: TRBD2; v_gene: TRBV4-1; j_gene: TRBJ2-1
CDR3aa: CASSFGIRQGAVEAFF; CDR3nt: TGTGCCAGCAGCTTTGGTATCCGGCAGGGGGCGGTTGAAGCTTTCTTT; abundance: NA; d_gene: TRBD1; v_gene: TRBV7-9; j_gene: TRBJ1-1
CDR3aa: CASSRDKEGYTF; CDR3nt: TGCGCCAGCAGCCGGGACAAGGAGGGCTACACCTTC; abundance: NA; d_gene: NA; v_gene: TRBV5-1; j_gene: TRBJ1-2
CDR3aa: CASSQELVAEYYEQYF; CDR3nt: TGCGCCAGCAGCCAAGAGTTGGTAGCGGAATACTACGAGCAGTACTTC; abundance: NA; d_gene: NA; v_gene: TRBV4-3; j_gene: TRBJ2-7
CDR3aa: CATFLLREQYF; CDR3nt: TGCGCCACCTTTCTGCTACGCGAGCAGTACTTC; abundance: NA; d_gene: NA; v_gene: TRBV10-2; j_gene: TRBJ2-7
CDR3aa: CASSARLNGNQPQHF; CDR3nt: TGTGCCAGCAGCGCCAGGTTGAACGGCAATCAGCCCCAGCATTTT; abundance: NA; d_gene: NA; v_gene: TRBV5-6; j_gene: TRBJ1-5
CDR3aa: CASSPQGGATNEKLFF; CDR3nt: TGTGCCAGCTCACCTCAGGGAGGGGCGACTAATGAAAAACTGTTTTTT; abundance: NA; d_gene: NA; v_gene: TRBV18; j_gene: TRBJ1-4
CDR3aa: CASSFLSSGNNEQFF; CDR3nt: TGCGCCAGCAGCTTTTTAAGTAGCGGAAACAATGAGCAGTTCTTC; abundance: NA; d_gene: NA; v_gene: TRBV5-1; j_gene: TRBJ2-1
CDR3aa: CASSSERRGHGYTF; CDR3nt: TGCGCCAGCAGCTCCGAGAGAAGGGGGCACGGCTACACCTTC; abundance: NA; d_gene: TRBD1; v_gene: TRBV5-1; j_gene: TRBJ1-2
CDR3aa: CSVPKGTGIGYTF; CDR3nt: TGCAGCGTTCCGAAGGGGACAGGTATTGGCTACACCTTC; abundance: NA; d_gene: TRBD1; v_gene: TRBV29-1; j_gene: TRBJ1-2
CDR3aa: CASSQDRGKETQYF; CDR3nt: TGTGCCAGCAGCCAAGACAGGGGGAAAGAGACCCAGTACTTC; abundance: once; d_gene: TRBD1; v_gene: TRBV4-2; j_gene: TRBJ2-5
CDR3aa: CASSFTTGGYQETQYF; CDR3nt: TGTGCCAGCAGCTTTACGACAGGGGGTTACCAAGAGACCCAGTACTTC; abundance: few; d_gene: TRBD1; v_gene: TRBV5-4; j_gene: TRBJ2-5
CDR3aa: CASSLVVGGYEQYF; CDR3nt: TGTGCCAGCAGCTTGGTCGTGGGAGGCTACGAGCAGTACTTC; abundance: NA; d_gene: NA; v_gene: TRBV5-6; j_gene: TRBJ2-7
CDR3aa: CASSLGGALAYEQYF; CDR3nt: TGCGCCAGCAGCTTGGGTGGAGCCTTGGCCTACGAGCAGTACTTC; abundance: NA; d_gene: NA; v_gene: TRBV5-1; j_gene: TRBJ2-7
CDR3aa: CATSRDRDVTYEQYF; CDR3nt: TGTGCCACCAGCAGAGACAGGGATGTCACCTACGAGCAGTACTTC; abundance: NA; d_gene: NA; v_gene: TRBV15; j_gene: TRBJ2-7
CDR3aa: CASRSGTDNSPLHF; CDR3nt: TGTGCCAGCAGATCCGGGACAGATAATTCACCCCTCCACTTT; abundance: NA; d_gene: TRBD1; v_gene: TRBV5-4; j_gene: TRBJ1-6
CDR3aa: CASSPSVGAYNEQFF; CDR3nt: TGTGCCAGCAGCCCCAGTGTGGGGGCTTACAATGAGCAGTTCTTC; abundance: once; d_gene: NA; v_gene: TRBV7-7; j_gene: TRBJ2-1
CDR3aa: CASSLSVGTGIYYGYTF; CDR3nt: TGTGCCAGCAGTTTATCGGTCGGGACAGGGATTTACTATGGCTACACCTTC; abundance: NA; d_gene: TRBD1; v_gene: TRBV27; j_gene: TRBJ1-2
CDR3aa: CASSKRQSSGPQHF; CDR3nt: TGTGCCAGCAGTAAGCGGCAGTCTAGTGGGCCCCAGCATTTT; abundance: NA; d_gene: NA; v_gene: TRBV27; j_gene: TRBJ1-5
CDR3aa: CASSFKGASNYGYTF; CDR3nt: TGTGCCAGCAGTTTTAAGGGGGCTTCTAACTATGGCTACACCTTC; abundance: NA; d_gene: TRBD1; v_gene: TRBV27; j_gene: TRBJ1-2
CDR3aa: CASSLVLASGSSYEQYF; CDR3nt: TGTGCCAGCAGCTTAGTGTTGGCTAGCGGGAGCTCCTACGAGCAGTACTTC; abundance: few; d_gene: TRBD2; v_gene: TRBV7-2; j_gene: TRBJ2-7
CDR3aa: CASSGSGGGESPLHF; CDR3nt: TGCGCCAGCAGCGGGTCGGGAGGGGGCGAATCACCCCTCCACTTT; abundance: NA; d_gene: TRBD1; v_gene: TRBV5-1; j_gene: TRBJ1-6